These 18 T cell receptor beta chains originate from one sample sequenced in a study of response to subunit inactivated influenza vaccine. In TCRdb, the RT-PCR reads were re-called with MiXCR into one record per CDR3 protein. The data contain approximately 730,000 distinct CDR3 sequences, over 11% of them singletons. The material was PBMCs from blood, obtained 14 days before vaccination. Every receptor here comes from a man in his forties or fifties who received an inactivated influenza vaccine.

The rearrangement links TRBV7-2 to TRBJ2-7, with TRBD1 matching 9 bases. CDR3 length: 15 amino acids. V lost 7 bases, J lost 4 bases, and 11 bases stayed unmatched. Germline V gene sequence: CDR1 SGHTA, CDR2 FQGNSA. DNA for the CDR3: TGTGCCAGCACCCTAGCGTCGGGACAGGGTTACGAGCAGTACTTC. It encodes CASTLASGQGYEQYF.

J is TRBJ2-7 and V is TRBV27, with TRBD2 matching 12 bases. In germline, CDR1 is MNHEY, CDR2 SMNVEV (reference sequence). The CDR3 loop spans 17 amino acids. V shed 2 bases and J 4 bases; nucleotides not matched to a gene: 9. This CDR3 is CASSLVALAGGPYEQYF. The CDR3 bases are TGTGCCAGCAGTTTAGTGGCTCTAGCGGGAGGGCCATACGAGCAGTACTTC.

This clonotype has more than one count but fewer than ten. V and J are TRBV5-6 and TRBJ1-1, with 9 bases identical to TRBD1. In germline, CDR1 is SGHDT, CDR2 YYEEEE. V gave up 7 bases and J gave up 4 bases; unmatched junction bases: 5. The CDR3 spans 13 residues. CDR3 amino acids: CASLDRGSTEAFF. The CDR3 DNA is TGTGCCAGCTTGGACAGGGGTAGCACTGAAGCTTTCTTT.

V usage is TRBV28 and J usage is TRBJ1-5; D is perhaps TRBD1 (6 bases). CDR3 size: 17 residues. Trimming shortened V by 3 bases and J by 5 bases, and 20 bases separated the two germline ends. CDR1 and CDR2 (germline): MDHEN, SYDVKM. This CDR3 reads CASSLGGWGRIDQPQHF. For the CDR3, the DNA is TGTGCCAGCAGTTTGGGTGGCTGGGGGCGCATCGATCAGCCCCAGCATTTT.

This sequence joins TRBV12-3 or TRBV12-4 and TRBJ2-3; 12 bases agree with TRBD2. V gave up 8 bases and J gave up 5 bases; unmatched junction bases: 8. This CDR3 comprises 15 residues. CDR3 sequence: CASGWASGGGDTQYF. The DNA for the CDR3 is TGTGCCAGCGGGTGGGCTAGCGGGGGGGGAGATACGCAGTATTTT.

This clonotype was seen only a few times. This chain joins TRBV4-3 and TRBJ2-2; D is possibly TRBD1 (6 bases). This CDR3 is built from 18 residues. Germline lookup yields CDR1 LGHNA and CDR2 YSLEER. V lost 3 bases and J 1 base, leaving 18 bases between the germline ends. Written as DNA, the CDR3 is TGCGCCAGCAGCCAGGATAAGAGTGTCAGGGGGAACACCGGGGAGCTGTTTTTT. Its translation: CASSQDKSVRGNTGELFF.

This clonotype was seen a few times. The V and J genes are TRBV10-3 and TRBJ1-1; possibly TRBD1 for D (5 bases). This CDR3 is 13 amino acids long. Germline V gene lookup returns CDR1 ENHRY and CDR2 SYGVKD. Trimming pared 0 bases from V and 11 bases from J, leaving 13 bases between. Here the CDR3 DNA reads TGTGCCATCAGTGAGTCGAGTGTCAGGGTGGCTTTCTTT. It is translated as CAISESSVRVAFF.

The chain links TRBV18 to TRBJ2-3; TRBD1 matches at 8 bases. Per germline, CDR1 KGHSH and CDR2 LQKENI. CDR3 size: 18 residues. Trimming took 5 bases from V and 2 from J; bases not matched to a gene: 15. The CDR3: CASSYLSAGTGLTDTQYF. As DNA, the CDR3 is TGTGCCAGCTCATATCTCAGCGCCGGGACAGGCCTCACAGATACGCAGTATTTT.

With respect to this clonotype: A single base separates this from a much larger clone, so it may be a read error. V and J are TRBV7-3 and TRBJ2-2; D is undetermined. CDR1 and CDR2 from the germline V gene are SGHTA and FQGTGA. Trimming took off 2 bases at V and 3 bases at J, with 7 bases between the two ends. CDR3 length equals 14 residues. The CDR3 loop is CASSLWGYTGELFF. The DNA for the CDR3 is TGTGCCAGCAGCTTATGGGGTTACACCGGGGAGCTGTTTTTT.

Only a few counts were recorded for this clonotype. The rearrangement uses TRBV24-1 and TRBJ1-4; D possibly corresponds to TRBD1 (5 bases). V lost 4 bases, J lost 5 bases, and 13 bases lay in between. The germline V gene encodes CDR1 KGHDR and CDR2 SFDVKD. This CDR3 contains 15 residues. CDR3 nucleotides: TGTGCCACCAGTGAACGAGGGGCGGGGAATGAAAAACTGTTTTTT. Translation: CATSERGAGNEKLFF.

The chain links TRBV15 to TRBJ2-7, with TRBD1 identical over 8 bases. This CDR3 comprises 16 residues. V gave up 3 bases and J gave up 3 bases; unmatched junction bases: 10. In germline, CDR1 is LNHNV, CDR2 YYDKDF (reference sequence). CDR3 nucleotide sequence: TGTGCCACCAGCAGTTCGGGGACAGGCAAACGCTACGAGCAGTACTTC. Protein sequence: CATSSSGTGKRYEQYF.

In its sample, this clonotype was seen many times. The chain has TRBV18 and TRBJ2-1; 10 positions match TRBD2. The CDR3 consists of 17 residues. Germline V CDR1 and CDR2: KGHSH, LQKENI. Unmatched junction bases numbered 3, after V lost 0 bases and J lost 1 base. CDR3 DNA: TGTGCCAGCTCACCACCAGCGGGGGGGAGATCCTACAATGAGCAGTTCTTC. Translating gives CASSPPAGGRSYNEQFF.

The sample holds a few counts of this clonotype. V gene TRBV9 combines with J gene TRBJ2-1, with no clear D. CDR1 is SGDLS, CDR2 YYNGEE, per germline. Trimming stripped 0 bases from V and 2 bases from J, with 9 bases between. This CDR3 spans 15 amino acids. CDR3 residues: CASSVAGGTYNEQFF. As DNA, the CDR3 is TGTGCCAGCAGCGTAGCTGGCGGCACCTACAATGAGCAGTTCTTC.

The rearrangement joins TRBV30 to TRBJ2-2, with a possible D match to TRBD1 (6 bases). The ends were cut back, 1 base at V and 5 bases at J, with 14 bases in the middle. Germline assignment: CDR1 GTSNPN and CDR2 SVGIG (reference sequence). The CDR3 consists of 15 residues. CDR3 nucleotides: TGTGCCTGGAGTGCACGGACAGTATTAACCGGGGAGCTGTTTTTT. Translation: CAWSARTVLTGELFF.

The chain carries TRBV4-2 and TRBJ2-1; 8 bases are shared with TRBD1. The CDR3 is 16 amino acids. Germline-derived CDR1 and CDR2 are LGHNA and YNFKEQ. After removal of 1 base from V and 1 base from J, the junction contained 3 bases not matched to a gene. CDR3 in amino acids: CASSQATGASYNEQFF. As DNA, the CDR3 is TGTGCCAGCAGCCAAGCGACAGGGGCGTCCTACAATGAGCAGTTCTTC.

The CDR3 nucleotides are TGTGCCACCAGCAGAGATGCCTATAGCAATCAGCCCCAGCATTTT. Its protein is CATSRDAYSNQPQHF. J is TRBJ1-5 and V is TRBV15; D gene uncertain. From germline, CDR1 is LNHNV and CDR2 YYDKDF (reference sequence). V lost 0 bases to trimming and J lost 0 bases, with 6 bases between them. This CDR3 is 15 amino acids long.

This clonotype was seen a handful of times. V usage is TRBV5-1 and J usage is TRBJ2-3, with TRBD2 matching 8 bases. Trimming took 0 bases from V and 2 from J; bases not matched to a gene: 5. CDR3 length equals 16 residues. The germline CDR1 and CDR2 sequences are SGHRS and YFSETQ. CDR3 in amino acids: CASSLVAGGFTDTQYF. The CDR3, as DNA: TGCGCCAGCAGCTTGGTCGCGGGGGGTTTCACAGATACGCAGTATTTT.

The V and J genes are TRBV4-3 and TRBJ2-7; D remains unclear. V lost 0 bases to trimming and J lost 6 bases, with 18 bases between them. CDR3 length: 16 amino acids. From germline, CDR1 is LGHNA and CDR2 YSLEER. Here the CDR3 DNA reads TGCGCCAGCAGCCAAGATGTTGGCAGGATCGTCGGCGAGCAGTACTTC. This translates into CASSQDVGRIVGEQYF.